This is a list of T cell receptor beta chains from one sample in a study of blood T cell repertoires in COVID-19. The data were produced by immunoSEQ multiplex PCR, yet TCRdb's version contains in-frame clones alone and is incomplete. The profile covers roughly 500,000 clones, with more than 75% appearing a single time and 1.5% to 2% taken by the ten largest. Source material: PBMCs or T cells enriched from blood (not recorded which). These receptors were obtained from a woman between 40 and 50 years old who had recovered from COVID-19. The CDR3 runs from the conserved cysteine through the conserved F or W. D genes are given only for firm matches. Rows give clone size only sometimes, using once, few, many, or a class for an expanded clone.

D gene	CDR3 length	J gene	clone size	V gene	CDR3 protein	CDR3 DNA
TRBD1	15	TRBJ2-1	NA	TRBV19	CASSIGGTGFYEQFF	TGTGCCAGTAGTATTGGGGGGACAGGGTTCTATGAGCAGTTCTTC
NA	12	TRBJ2-1	NA	TRBV2	CASSTEYNEQFF	TGTGCCAGCAGCACCGAGTACAATGAGCAGTTCTTC
NA	13	TRBJ2-5	NA	TRBV13	CASSQGFQETQYF	TGTGCCAGCAGCCAGGGGTTTCAAGAGACCCAGTACTTC
NA	15	TRBJ2-2	NA	TRBV7-2	CASTSTGARGGELFF	TGTGCCAGCACCTCTACGGGAGCCCGAGGCGGGGAGCTGTTTTTT
NA	14	TRBJ2-2	NA	TRBV11-2	CASSFSRATGELFF	TGTGCCAGCAGCTTTTCCAGGGCCACCGGGGAGCTGTTTTTT
TRBD2	16	TRBJ2-3	NA	TRBV7-9	CASSPTSGASTDTQYF	TGTGCCAGCAGCCCTACTAGCGGGGCTAGCACAGATACGCAGTATTTT
TRBD1	15	TRBJ2-5	NA	TRBV14	CASSRQGLLQETQYF	TGTGCCAGCAGCCGACAGGGGCTTCTTCAAGAGACCCAGTACTTC
NA	14	TRBJ2-3	NA	TRBV4-2	CASSQGGFPDTQYF	TGTGCCAGCAGCCAAGGAGGGTTCCCAGATACGCAGTATTTT
TRBD2	15	TRBJ2-5	NA	TRBV24-1	CATSDRLAAQETQYF	TGTGCCACCAGTGACAGACTAGCGGCCCAAGAGACCCAGTACTTC
TRBD2	19	TRBJ2-2	NA	TRBV27	CASSLTGAGLADNTGELFF	TGTGCCAGCAGCCTTACTGGAGCTGGACTAGCGGACAACACCGGGGAGCTGTTTTTT
NA	14	TRBJ2-3	once	TRBV7-6	CASSLDSPPDTQYF	TGTGCCAGCAGCTTAGATAGCCCTCCAGATACGCAGTATTTT
NA	14	TRBJ2-5	NA	TRBV30	CAWSVIGAGETQYF	TGTGCCTGGAGCGTCATTGGTGCGGGAGAGACCCAGTACTTC
NA	15	TRBJ1-1	once	TRBV5-1	CASSAGGRMNTEAFF	TGCGCCAGCAGCGCCGGAGGGCGGATGAACACTGAAGCTTTCTTT
TRBD2	17	TRBJ2-3	NA	TRBV9	CASSATVFGRAEDTQYF	TGTGCCAGCAGCGCCACTGTTTTCGGGAGGGCCGAAGATACGCAGTATTTT
NA	14	TRBJ1-4	NA	TRBV19	CAGLAGLPYEKLFF	TGTGCCGGACTAGCGGGACTCCCGTATGAAAAACTGTTTTTT
TRBD1	15	TRBJ1-6	few	TRBV5-1	CASTRQTGRNSPLHF	TGCGCCAGCACCCGGCAGACAGGGCGAAATTCACCCCTCCACTTT
TRBD1	13	TRBJ1-2	NA	TRBV19	CARKYRGISGYTF	TGTGCCAGAAAATACAGGGGGATTTCGGGCTACACCTTC